What follows describes a single TCR beta chain. Its target is unknown. The same CDR3 can be traced to other DNA sequences in this sample. The data stem from a study of T cell responses to AZD1222 COVID-19 vaccine. Study-level information: Combined were second doses at about 4 or about 12 weeks.

Overall study results and limits: Baseline serostatus was positive in only a handful of AZD1222 recipients. Sampling that yielded the repertoires occurred only after the peak T cell response. Clonal diversity may have been underestimated, and the donors were mostly white British, with more females than males.

The protocol was immunoSEQ multiplex PCR, while the TCRdb copy is restricted to in-frame clones and leaves out a portion. The sample yields 130,000 to 150,000 clones, just over 90% seen once. The receptor was isolated from an adult in good health. The source material was peripheral blood, sampled on day 0 of AZD1222 vaccination.

The CDR3: CASTSGPGNTEAFF. In DNA, the CDR3 is TGTGCCAGCACCTCCGGGCCTGGGAACACTGAAGCTTTCTTT. The chain recombines TRBV6-4 with TRBJ1-1; D ambiguous. CDR3 length: 14 residues. CDR1 is MRHNA, CDR2 SNTAGT, per germline. V lost 7 bases and J 1 base, leaving 13 bases between the germline ends.